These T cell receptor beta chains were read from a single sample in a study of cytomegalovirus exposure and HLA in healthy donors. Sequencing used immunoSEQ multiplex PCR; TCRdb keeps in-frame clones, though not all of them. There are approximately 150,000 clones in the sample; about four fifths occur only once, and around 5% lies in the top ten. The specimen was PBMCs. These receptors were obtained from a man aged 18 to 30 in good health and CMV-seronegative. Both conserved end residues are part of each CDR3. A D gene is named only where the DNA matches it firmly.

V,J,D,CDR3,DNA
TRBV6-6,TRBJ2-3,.,CASSLERHTQYF,TGTGCCAGCAGTCTCGAGCGTCATACGCAGTATTTT
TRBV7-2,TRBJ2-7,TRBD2,CASSSRRENSYEQYF,TGTGCCAGCAGCTCAAGGCGGGAGAACTCCTACGAGCAGTACTTC
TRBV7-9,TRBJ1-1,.,CASSSTPLNTEAFF,TGTGCCAGCAGCTCGACTCCGTTGAACACTGAAGCTTTCTTT
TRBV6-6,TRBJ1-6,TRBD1,CASSYTGGSYNSPLHF,TGTGCCAGCAGTTATACAGGGGGATCCTATAATTCACCCCTCCACTTT
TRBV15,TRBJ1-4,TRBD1,CATSRDQGTGNEKLFF,TGTGCCACCAGCAGAGATCAAGGGACAGGGAATGAAAAACTGTTTTTT
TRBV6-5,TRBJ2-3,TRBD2,CASRAGTSSSDTQYF,TGTGCCAGCAGGGCCGGGACTAGCTCCTCAGATACGCAGTATTTT
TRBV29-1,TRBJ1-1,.,CSVDWGGGSTEAFF,TGCAGCGTCGACTGGGGGGGCGGTAGCACTGAAGCTTTCTTT
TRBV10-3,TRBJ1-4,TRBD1,CAISESGQGNEKLFF,TGTGCCATCAGTGAGTCGGGACAGGGAAATGAAAAACTGTTTTTT
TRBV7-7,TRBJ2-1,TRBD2,CASSRLAGSEQFF,TGTGCTAGCTCACGGCTAGCGGGGTCTGAGCAGTTCTTC
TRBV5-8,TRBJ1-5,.,CASSSQILSNQPQHF,TGTGCCAGCAGCTCACAGATCCTTAGCAATCAGCCCCAGCATTTT
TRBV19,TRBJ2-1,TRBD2,CASSTSASGGVDEQFF,TGTGCCAGTAGTACCTCGGCTAGCGGGGGTGTGGATGAGCAGTTCTTC
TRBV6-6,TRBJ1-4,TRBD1,CASSFRQGVINEKLFF,TGTGCCAGCAGTTTCCGACAGGGGGTTATTAATGAAAAACTGTTTTTT
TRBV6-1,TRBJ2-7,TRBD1,CASPPDRGSYEQYF,TGTGCCAGCCCTCCGGACAGGGGCTCCTACGAGCAGTACTTC
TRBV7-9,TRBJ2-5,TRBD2,CASSLTLAGGPVYQETQYF,TGTGCCAGCAGCTTAACCCTAGCGGGAGGCCCAGTGTACCAAGAGACCCAGTACTTC
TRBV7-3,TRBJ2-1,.,CASSLGPGDEQFF,TGTGCCAGCAGCCTAGGCCCGGGGGATGAGCAGTTCTTC
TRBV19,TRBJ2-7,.,CASSNRQDREQYF,TGTGCCAGTAGCAACCGACAGGATCGCGAGCAGTACTTC